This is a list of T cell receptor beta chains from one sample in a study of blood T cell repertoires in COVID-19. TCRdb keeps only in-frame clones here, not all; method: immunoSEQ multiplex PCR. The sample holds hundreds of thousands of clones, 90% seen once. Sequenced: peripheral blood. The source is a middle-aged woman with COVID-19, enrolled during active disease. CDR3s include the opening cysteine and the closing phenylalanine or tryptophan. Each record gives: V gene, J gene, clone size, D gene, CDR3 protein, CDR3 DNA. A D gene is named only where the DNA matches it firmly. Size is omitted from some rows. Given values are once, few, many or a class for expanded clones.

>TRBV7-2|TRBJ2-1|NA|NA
CASSRLGGFYNEQFF
TGTGCCAGCAGCCGTCTAGGGGGTTTTTACAATGAGCAGTTCTTC
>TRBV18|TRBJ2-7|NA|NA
CASSQHRWHEQYF
TGTGCCAGCTCACAACACAGGTGGCACGAGCAGTACTTC
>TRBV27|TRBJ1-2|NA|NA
CASSLGVGGYGYTF
TGTGCCAGCAGTTTAGGGGTCGGAGGGTATGGCTACACCTTC
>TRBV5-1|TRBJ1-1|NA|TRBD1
CASSPDRGQGITEAFF
TGCGCCAGCAGCCCAGACAGGGGGCAGGGGATTACTGAAGCTTTCTTT
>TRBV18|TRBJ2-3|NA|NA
CASSPAAGSLTDTQYF
TGTGCCAGCTCGCCCGCCGCAGGGTCCCTCACAGATACGCAGTATTTT
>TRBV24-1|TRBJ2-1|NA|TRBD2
CATSDRREGPNEQFF
TGTGCCACCAGTGATAGGCGGGAGGGCCCCAATGAGCAGTTCTTC
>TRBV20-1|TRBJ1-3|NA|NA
CSALSGNTIYF
TGCAGTGCTCTCTCCGGAAACACCATATATTTT
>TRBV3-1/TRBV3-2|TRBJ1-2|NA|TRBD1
CASSQRYRGLPHGYTF
TGTGCCAGCAGCCAAAGGTACAGGGGGTTGCCACATGGCTACACCTTC
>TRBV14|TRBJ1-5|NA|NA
CASSQGSGDQPQHF
TGTGCCAGCAGCCAAGGTTCAGGGGATCAGCCCCAGCATTTT
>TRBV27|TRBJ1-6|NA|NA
CASSAGPHNSPLHF
TGTGCCAGCAGTGCGGGACCACACAATTCACCCCTCCACTTT
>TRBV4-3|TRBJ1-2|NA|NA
CASSQAPRQGYGYTF
TGCGCCAGCAGCCAAGCGCCGCGGCAGGGATACGGCTACACCTTC
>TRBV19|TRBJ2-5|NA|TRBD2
CASSTSHGTSGRETQYF
TGTGCCAGTAGTACCAGCCACGGGACTAGCGGGCGAGAGACCCAGTACTTC
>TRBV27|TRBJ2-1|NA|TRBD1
CGTRGDSNSYNEQFF
TGTGGGACGCGTGGGGACAGCAACTCCTACAATGAGCAGTTCTTC
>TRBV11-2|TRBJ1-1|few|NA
CASSSRGGNTEAFF
TGTGCCAGCAGCTCCAGGGGTGGGAACACTGAAGCTTTCTTT
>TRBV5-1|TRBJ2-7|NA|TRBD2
CASSYSGRSYEQYF
TGCGCCAGCAGCTACAGCGGGAGGAGCTACGAGCAGTACTTC
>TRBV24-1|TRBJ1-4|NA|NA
CATSAATNEKLFF
TGTGCCACCAGTGCTGCAACTAATGAAAAACTGTTTTTT
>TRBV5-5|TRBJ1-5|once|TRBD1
CASSFRQGAINQPQHF
TGTGCCAGCAGCTTTCGACAGGGGGCTATAAATCAGCCCCAGCATTTT
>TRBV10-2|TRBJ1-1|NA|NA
CASSEVPGTEAFF
TGCGCCAGCAGTGAAGTTCCCGGGACTGAAGCTTTCTTT
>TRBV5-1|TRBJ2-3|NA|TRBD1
CASSKILQGSDTQYF
TGCGCCAGCAGCAAAATTCTACAGGGGTCAGATACGCAGTATTTT
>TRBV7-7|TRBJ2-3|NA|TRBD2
CASSLGVGGVGGTDTQYF
TGTGCTAGCAGCTTAGGTGTCGGGGGGGTTGGAGGCACAGATACGCAGTATTTT
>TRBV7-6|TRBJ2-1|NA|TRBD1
CASSSGTDITHEQFF
TGTGCCAGCAGCTCCGGGACAGACATCACCCATGAGCAGTTCTTC
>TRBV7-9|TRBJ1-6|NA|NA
CASSFTGSRVSPLHF
TGTGCCAGCAGCTTCACAGGGTCGCGCGTCTCACCCCTCCACTTT
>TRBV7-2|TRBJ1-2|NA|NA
CASSFSGYGYTF
TGTGCCAGCAGCTTCTCAGGCTATGGCTACACCTTC
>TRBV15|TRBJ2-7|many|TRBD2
CATSRDLASGYEQYF
TGTGCCACCAGCAGAGATTTGGCTAGCGGCTACGAGCAGTACTTC
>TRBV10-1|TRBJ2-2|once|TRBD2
CAIEPSGRGQAGELFF
TGCGCCATCGAGCCCTCAGGGAGGGGTCAGGCCGGGGAGCTGTTTTTT
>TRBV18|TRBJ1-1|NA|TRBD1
CASSPPGRGTNTEAFF
TGTGCCAGCTCACCACCGGGCAGGGGGACGAACACTGAAGCTTTCTTT
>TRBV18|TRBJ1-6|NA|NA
CASSPKSTAGHSPLHF
TGTGCCAGCTCACCAAAGTCGACAGCCGGTCATTCACCCCTCCACTTT
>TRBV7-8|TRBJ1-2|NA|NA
CASSLRPAGYTF
TGTGCCAGCAGCTTACGTCCTGCGGGCTACACCTTC
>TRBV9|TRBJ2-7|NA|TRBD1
CASSVSTGTSYEQYF
TGTGCCAGCAGCGTCTCGACAGGGACCTCCTACGAGCAGTACTTC
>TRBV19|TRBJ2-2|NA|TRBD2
CASSSPLASGSGYGELFF
TGTGCCAGTAGTTCCCCCCTGGCTAGCGGGAGTGGGTACGGGGAGCTGTTTTTT
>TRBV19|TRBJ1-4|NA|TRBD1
CASSTSMTGDKWYGLFF
TGTGCCAGTAGTACTTCTATGACAGGGGATAAATGGTATGGACTGTTTTTT
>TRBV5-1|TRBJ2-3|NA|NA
CASSLGAGFRDTQYF
TGCGCCAGCAGCTTGGGGGCAGGGTTTCGTGATACGCAGTATTTT